A selection of T cell receptor beta chains follows, all from one sample in a study of cytomegalovirus exposure and HLA in healthy donors. Libraries were prepared by immunoSEQ multiplex PCR; TCRdb keeps only in-frame clonotypes and omits some of them. The sample has some 190,000 clones, about 85% seen once. The sequenced sample was PBMCs. The receptors were sampled from a boy aged 2 to 10 in good health and CMV-seronegative. Each CDR3 is given without its conserved first and last residue. Fields, in order: CDR3 protein, V gene, J gene.

CDR3: ATSREKELRGYGYT
V: TRBV15
J: TRBJ1-2

CDR3: ASSLSPGTTDEQY
V: TRBV11-2
J: TRBJ2-7

CDR3: AISRDLRTDTQY
V: TRBV15
J: TRBJ2-3

CDR3: ASNPAGGELF
V: TRBV28
J: TRBJ2-2

CDR3: ASSVAFTDTQY
V: TRBV2
J: TRBJ2-3

CDR3: ASSPGLRSTDTQY
V: TRBV11-2
J: TRBJ2-3

CDR3: ASSLGGSRSEAF
V: TRBV28
J: TRBJ1-1

CDR3: ASSPIPPGQGADAEAF
V: TRBV7-9
J: TRBJ1-1

CDR3: ASSPAEGGGNYEQY
V: TRBV4-2
J: TRBJ2-7

CDR3: ASSQLGQGKGGGYT
V: TRBV4-1
J: TRBJ1-2

CDR3: AWSVDAGGYLGYNEQF
V: TRBV30
J: TRBJ2-1

CDR3: ASSVANFFTDTQY
V: TRBV2
J: TRBJ2-3

CDR3: ATSFDSNTEAF
V: TRBV15
J: TRBJ1-1

CDR3: ASSPTRSGNNSPLH
V: TRBV18
J: TRBJ1-6

CDR3: ASSPTGGDQPQH
V: TRBV6-1
J: TRBJ1-5

CDR3: ASRGLAGDIYNEQF
V: TRBV6-6
J: TRBJ2-1

CDR3: ASSYSNRPEAF
V: TRBV6-5
J: TRBJ1-1

CDR3: ASSPGTGMFPLH
V: TRBV7-2
J: TRBJ1-6

CDR3: ASREGMGLVNEKLF
V: TRBV5-1
J: TRBJ1-4

CDR3: ASSEGASEVTGELF
V: TRBV6-1
J: TRBJ2-2

CDR3: ASSSSGQSIL
V: TRBV7-9
J: TRBJ2-1

CDR3: ASSAGNTEAF
V: TRBV25-1
J: TRBJ1-1

CDR3: ASSVRTGIGEQY
V: TRBV2
J: TRBJ2-7

CDR3: ATSRPSIYSYEQY
V: TRBV15
J: TRBJ2-7

CDR3: ASSLTGRQPQH
V: TRBV7-2
J: TRBJ1-5

CDR3: ASSLGHSGTGELF
V: TRBV28
J: TRBJ2-2

CDR3: ASSLEGRGGGENTEAF
V: TRBV5-1
J: TRBJ1-1

CDR3: ASSGRGPGIYEQY
V: TRBV6-1
J: TRBJ2-7

CDR3: SGTRENTGELF
V: TRBV29-1
J: TRBJ2-2

CDR3: ASSLLRASGANVLT
V: TRBV7-8
J: TRBJ2-6

CDR3: ASRDGGDYT
V: TRBV6-5
J: TRBJ1-2

CDR3: ASSSRQGSGANVLT
V: TRBV19
J: TRBJ2-6

CDR3: AWSPRMRNTEAF
V: TRBV30
J: TRBJ1-1

CDR3: ASSVQGYTGELF
V: TRBV9
J: TRBJ2-2

CDR3: ATSRVWDSHPGELF
V: TRBV15
J: TRBJ2-2

CDR3: ASGQGSEAF
V: TRBV5-1
J: TRBJ1-1

CDR3: ASSVVGGRITEAF
V: TRBV9
J: TRBJ1-1

CDR3: ASSLRQGRRGYT
V: TRBV5-1
J: TRBJ1-2

CDR3: ASTKTSAVYEQY
V: TRBV19
J: TRBJ2-7

CDR3: ASNLSGGYGNTIY
V: TRBV6-1
J: TRBJ1-3

CDR3: ASSFLPPGQGDGYT
V: TRBV27
J: TRBJ1-2

CDR3: ASSLGAGGTEAF
V: TRBV27
J: TRBJ1-1